This TCR beta chain was profiled in a study of T cells in narcolepsy. Germline lookup yields CDR1 KGHSH and CDR2 LQKENI. V was pared by 3 bases and J by 0 bases, with 8 bases between. The CDR3 consists of 15 residues. Study-wide findings and caveats: HCRT-specific and TRIB2-specific autoreactive clonotypes appeared among same-patient CSF and blood CD4+ clonotypes.

Assay: immunoSEQ multiplex PCR; the TCRdb copy retains only in-frame clones and omits some. The profile shows 25,000 to 35,000 clones, over 75% of them singletons. With respect to this clone: The target antigen is unknown.

The sample was memory (CD45RA-) CD4+ T cells from blood. The chain joins TRBV18 to TRBJ2-2, with D tentatively TRBD2 (7 bases). The receptor was derived from a human donor in good health. CDR3: CASSPRGPNTGELFF. The CDR3 DNA sequence: TGTGCCAGCTCACCGCGGGGGCCGAACACCGGGGAGCTGTTTTTT.